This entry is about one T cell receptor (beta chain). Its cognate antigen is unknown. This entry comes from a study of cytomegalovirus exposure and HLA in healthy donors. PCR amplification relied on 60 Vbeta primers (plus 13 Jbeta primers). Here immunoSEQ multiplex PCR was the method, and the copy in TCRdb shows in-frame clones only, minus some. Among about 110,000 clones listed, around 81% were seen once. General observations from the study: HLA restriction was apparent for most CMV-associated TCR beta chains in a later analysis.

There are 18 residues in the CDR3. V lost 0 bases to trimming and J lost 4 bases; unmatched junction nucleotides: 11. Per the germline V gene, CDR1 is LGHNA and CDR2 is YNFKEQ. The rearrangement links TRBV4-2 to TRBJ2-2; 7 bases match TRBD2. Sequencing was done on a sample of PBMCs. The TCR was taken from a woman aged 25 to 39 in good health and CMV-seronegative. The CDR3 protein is CASSQDWGGLSATGELFF. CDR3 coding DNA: TGTGCCAGCAGCCAAGATTGGGGGGGTCTGTCGGCCACCGGGGAGCTGTTTTTT.